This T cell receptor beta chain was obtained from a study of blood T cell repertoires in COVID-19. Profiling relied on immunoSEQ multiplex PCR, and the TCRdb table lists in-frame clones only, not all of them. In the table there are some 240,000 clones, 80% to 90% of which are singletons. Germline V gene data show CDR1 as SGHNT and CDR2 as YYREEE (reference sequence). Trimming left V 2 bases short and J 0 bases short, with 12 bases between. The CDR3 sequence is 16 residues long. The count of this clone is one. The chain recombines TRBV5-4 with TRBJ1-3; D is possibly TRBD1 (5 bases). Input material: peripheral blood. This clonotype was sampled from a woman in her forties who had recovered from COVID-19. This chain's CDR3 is CASSFQGSYSGNTIYF. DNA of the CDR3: TGTGCCAGCAGCTTTCAGGGCAGCTACTCTGGAAACACCATATATTTT.